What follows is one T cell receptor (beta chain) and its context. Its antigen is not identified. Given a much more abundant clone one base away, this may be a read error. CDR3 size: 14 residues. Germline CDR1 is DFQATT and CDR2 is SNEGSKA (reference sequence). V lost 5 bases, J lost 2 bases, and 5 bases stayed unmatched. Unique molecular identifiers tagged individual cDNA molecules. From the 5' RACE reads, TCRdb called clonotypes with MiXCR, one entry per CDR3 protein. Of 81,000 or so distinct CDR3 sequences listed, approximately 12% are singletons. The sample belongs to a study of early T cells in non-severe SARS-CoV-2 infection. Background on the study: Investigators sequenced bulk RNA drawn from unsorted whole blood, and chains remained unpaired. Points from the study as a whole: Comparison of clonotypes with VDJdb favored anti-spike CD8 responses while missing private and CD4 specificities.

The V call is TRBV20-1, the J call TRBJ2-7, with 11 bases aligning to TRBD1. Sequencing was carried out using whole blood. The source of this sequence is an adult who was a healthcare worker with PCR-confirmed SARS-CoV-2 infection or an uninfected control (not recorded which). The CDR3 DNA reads TGCAGTGCTCTGGACAGGGGGCGAACCTACGAGCAGTACTTC. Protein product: CSALDRGRTYEQYF.